These 32 T cell receptor beta chains originate from one sample sequenced in a study of T cell repertoires in cytomegalovirus infection. TCRdb re-called the reads through MiXCR, storing one row per CDR3 protein. The sample carries 900,000 to 950,000 distinct CDR3 sequences, around 29% recorded once. These receptors' antigens are unknown. Specimen: cultured CD8+ T cells from PBMCs, collected from culture after CMV antigen stimulation. All receptors derive from a human donor in good health (CMV status not recorded). Some clones in this sample may be carry-over from other donors' samples.

The chain links TRBV29-1 to TRBJ2-5; perhaps D is TRBD1 or TRBD2 (6 bases each). Per germline, CDR1 SQVTM and CDR2 ANQGSEA. The CDR3 is 13 residues long. V dropped 7 bases and J dropped 5 bases, with 17 bases sitting between them. The CDR3 DNA reads TGCAGCGCCACCGGGGGCGAAGGGGAGACCCAGTACTTC. This sequence encodes CSATGGEGETQYF.

This clonotype has only a few counts. The chain joins TRBV7-2 to TRBJ2-3; 11 bases are shared with TRBD2. J lost 4 bases, V lost 5 bases, and 5 bases had no gene match. The CDR3 sequence is 15 residues long. Germline values: CDR1 SGHTA, CDR2 FQGNSA. CDR3 nucleotides: TGTGCCAGCAGCGGTAGCGGGGGGGCCGCAGATACGCAGTATTTT. Its protein product is CASSGSGGAADTQYF.

This clonotype has just one count. The chain employs TRBV4-1 and TRBJ1-1; no reliable D call. The length of the CDR3 is 13 residues. V was clipped by 0 bases and J by 6 bases, with 8 bases between them. CDR1 is MGHRA and CDR2 is YSYEKL in the germline V gene. CDR3 sequence (DNA): TGCGCCAGCAGCCAAGAGTCGACTCCTGAAGCTTTCTTT. Protein sequence: CASSQESTPEAFF.

This clonotype was recorded a few times. The rearrangement uses TRBV20-1 and TRBJ2-1, with a tentative D call TRBD2 (6 bases). The germline V and J ends were trimmed by 6 bases and 2 bases, with 14 bases remaining between them. CDR3 length: 14 residues. In germline, CDR1 is DFQATT, CDR2 SNEGSKA (reference sequence). The CDR3, as DNA: TGCAGTGCACCCCCGGGGGACCCCTACAATGAGCAGTTCTTC. Translated: CSAPPGDPYNEQFF.

This chain links TRBV7-6 with TRBJ2-3, with TRBD1 as a possible D gene (5 bases). V lost 5 bases to trimming and J lost 3 bases, with 15 bases between them. This CDR3 contains 15 residues. Germline CDR1 reads SGHVS; CDR2 reads FNYEAQ. CDR3 DNA: TGTGCCAGCAGCCATCAGGACACCCCAACAGATACGCAGTATTTT. Its protein is CASSHQDTPTDTQYF.

The gene calls are TRBV7-4 and TRBJ1-2; D possibly corresponds to TRBD1 (6 bases). The germline gives CDR1 SGHVT, CDR2 SQSDAQ. This CDR3 has 16 residues. Trimming cost V 4 bases and J 8 bases, with 23 bases left between them. The CDR3 is CASSSPTFLLQGGYTF. The CDR3 DNA reads TGTGCCAGCAGCTCCCCTACGTTCCTCTTACAGGGAGGCTACACCTTC. Full variable domain (rest looked up from reference TRBV7-4 and TRBJ1-2): GAGVSQSPRYKVAKRGRDVALRCDSISGHVTLYWYRQTLGQGSEVLTYSQSDAQRDKSGRPSGRFSAERPERSVSTLKIQRTEQGDSAVYLCASSSPTFLLQGGYTFGSGTRLTVV.

This clonotype appeared a few times. This sequence joins TRBV7-9 and TRBJ1-6; D remains unclear. This CDR3 comprises 16 residues. V lost 5 bases and J lost 7, with 18 bases in between. CDR1 SEHNR and CDR2 FQNEAQ come from the germline V gene (reference sequence). The CDR3 coding sequence is TGTGCCAGCAGCCACTCCCTACATTCATTCAATTCACCCCTCCACTTT. Translated, it gives CASSHSLHSFNSPLHF.

The V call is TRBV5-5, the J call TRBJ2-7, with 9 bases identical to TRBD2. The CDR3 extends over 14 amino acids. J lost 1 base, V lost 4 bases, and 3 bases had no gene match. Looked up from germline, CDR1 is SGHKS and CDR2 is YYEKEE (reference sequence). The CDR3 nucleotides read TGTGCCAGCAGCGGAGCGGGGGGATCCTACGAGCAGTACTTC. Translated, it gives CASSGAGGSYEQYF. The full variable domain, rest sourced from reference TRBV5-5 and TRBJ2-7, is DAGVTQSPTHLIKTRGQQVTLRCSPISGHKSVSWYQQVLGQGPQFIFQYYEKEERGRGNFPDRFSARQFPNYSSELNVNALLLGDSALYLCASSGAGGSYEQYFGPGTRLTVT.

This clonotype appeared a few times. J is TRBJ2-1 and V is TRBV29-1; possible D gene TRBD1, 6 bases. This CDR3 has 12 residues. Germline-derived CDR1 and CDR2 are SQVTM and ANQGSEA. Trimming shortened V by 6 bases and J by 5 bases, and 11 bases separated the two germline ends. This CDR3 is CSVEQGNNEQFF. The CDR3 DNA reads as TGCAGCGTAGAGCAGGGGAACAATGAGCAGTTCTTC.

The chain has TRBV12-3 or TRBV12-4 and TRBJ1-2, with 7 bases matching TRBD1. The CDR3 consists of 15 residues. V was pared by 3 bases and J by 6 bases, with 10 bases of the junction left unmatched. In nucleotides, the CDR3 is TGTGCCAGCAGTTTGGTTTATGGTGACAGGGATGGCTACACCTTC. Its protein is CASSLVYGDRDGYTF.

Only a few counts were recorded for this clonotype. The chain joins TRBV6-6 to TRBJ1-1, with no clear D. The CDR3 runs 15 residues. Germline CDR1 is MNHNY and CDR2 is SVGAGI (reference sequence). Trimming removed 0 bases from V and 7 bases from J, with 15 bases in between. The CDR3 spells CASSYSRGSVNEAFF. The DNA of the CDR3 is TGTGCCAGCAGTTACTCCCGTGGAAGTGTAAATGAAGCTTTCTTT.

The gene calls are TRBV29-1 and TRBJ1-2; D unresolved. The CDR3 consists of 10 residues. The germline gives CDR1 SQVTM, CDR2 ANQGSEA. V lost 5 bases and J 3 bases, leaving 4 bases between the germline ends. Here the CDR3 DNA reads TGCAGCGTTTCTGACTATGGCTACACCTTC. The encoded protein is CSVSDYGYTF.

This clonotype has only one observation. This chain connects TRBV6-2 or TRBV6-3 to TRBJ1-1; 8 bases align to TRBD1. The ends lost 4 bases at V and 6 bases at J; junction bases unmatched: 7. CDR1 and CDR2 (germline): MNHEY, SVGEGT. CDR3 length equals 14 residues. In DNA, the CDR3 is TGTGCCAGCAGTTGGAGCAGGGGGCTCGCTGAAGCTTTCTTT. It codes for CASSWSRGLAEAFF.

The genes are TRBV7-9 and TRBJ1-6; D remains ambiguous. V gave up 4 bases and J gave up 8 bases, with 15 bases separating them. The CDR3 consists of 15 residues. Germline V gene lookup returns CDR1 SEHNR and CDR2 FQNEAQ (reference sequence). CDR3 sequence reads: CASSSLPGGDSPLHF. In nucleotides, the CDR3 is TGTGCCAGCAGCTCACTTCCGGGCGGCGATTCACCCCTCCACTTT.

This clonotype was counted a few times. V and J are TRBV28 and TRBJ2-3, with D maybe TRBD2 (5 bases). This CDR3 contains 17 residues. Deletions cut 2 bases from V and 0 bases from J, with 15 bases between. Germline V CDR1 and CDR2: MDHEN, SYDVKM. The CDR3 protein is CASSLMEASPSTDTQYF. The CDR3 region has the DNA TGTGCCAGCAGTTTAATGGAGGCTAGCCCGAGCACAGATACGCAGTATTTT.

This clonotype came up a few times. The genes are TRBV11-2 and TRBJ1-1; maybe TRBD1 (5 bases). The CDR3 contains 16 residues. Germline V lookup: CDR1 SGHAT, CDR2 FQNNGV. Trimming stripped 1 base from V and 3 bases from J, with 15 bases between. This CDR3 reads CASSLGVWEGDTEAFF. In DNA form, the CDR3 reads TGTGCCAGCAGCTTAGGGGTTTGGGAAGGGGACACTGAAGCTTTCTTT.

This clonotype was detected a few times. This rearrangement joins TRBV4-1 to TRBJ1-6; 7 bases fit TRBD1. Per the germline V gene, CDR1 is MGHRA and CDR2 is YSYEKL. The CDR3 runs to 15 residues. The V gene end was trimmed by 1 base and the J gene end by 7 bases; junction bases not matched to a gene: 4. CDR3 DNA: TGCGCCAGCAGCCAAGTGACAGGGTACAATTCACCCCTCCACTTT. Translation gives CASSQVTGYNSPLHF.

The rearrangement links TRBV7-6 to TRBJ1-1; 7 bases match TRBD1. J lost 10 bases, V lost 3 bases, and 11 bases had no gene match. From germline, CDR1 is SGHVS and CDR2 FNYEAQ. The CDR3 length is 14 residues. The CDR3 nucleotides read TGTGCCAGCAGCTTGCCCGGGACAGACCCTGGAGCTTTCTTT. It codes for CASSLPGTDPGAFF.

The chain combines TRBV6-5 with TRBJ2-3, with D maybe TRBD2 (6 bases). The germline gives CDR1 MNHEY, CDR2 SVGAGI. The CDR3 sequence is 15 residues long. Trimming removed 2 bases from V and 1 base from J, with 10 bases in between. The chain's CDR3 is CASSYGGEGTDTQYF. The CDR3 DNA follows: TGTGCCAGCAGTTACGGCGGGGAGGGCACAGATACGCAGTATTTT.

This chain connects TRBV15 to TRBJ2-1; D not certain. The CDR3 extends over 14 amino acids. In germline, CDR1 is LNHNV, CDR2 YYDKDF (reference sequence). V lost 4 bases and J 7 bases, leaving 14 bases between the germline ends. The CDR3 is CATSIQFVRNEQFF. In DNA, the CDR3 is TGTGCCACCAGCATACAGTTTGTGAGGAATGAGCAGTTCTTC.

This clonotype was counted a few times. The rearrangement links TRBV7-9 to TRBJ2-1, with 7 bases that match TRBD1. CDR1 is SEHNR and CDR2 is FQNEAQ in the germline V gene (reference sequence). Trimming took 4 bases from V and 4 from J; bases not matched to a gene: 7. The CDR3 is made up of 15 amino acids. The CDR3, as DNA: TGTGCCAGCAGCTCTATCGGGGACAGATACAATGAGCAGTTCTTC. It translates to CASSSIGDRYNEQFF. Looking up the rest from reference TRBV7-9 and TRBJ2-1 gives the full variable domain: DTGVSQNPRHKITKRGQNVTFRCDPISEHNRLYWYRQTLGQGPEFLTYFQNEAQLEKSRLLSDRFSAERPKGSFSTLEIQRTEQGDSAMYLCASSSIGDRYNEQFFGPGTRLTVL.

Ten or more counts support this clonotype. In DNA form, the CDR3 reads TGTGCCAGCAGCTTAGAACTAGCGGGAAGACAAGAGACCCAGTACTTC. Translating gives CASSLELAGRQETQYF. This chain connects TRBV7-2 to TRBJ2-5, with 10 bases lining up with TRBD2. The CDR3 covers 16 residues. CDR1 SGHTA and CDR2 FQGNSA come from the germline V gene. The V and J ends lost 1 base and 2 bases, in that order; junction bases with no gene match: 4. Full variable domain (outside the CDR3, taken from reference TRBV7-2 and TRBJ2-5): GAGVSQSPSNKVTEKGKDVELRCDPISGHTALYWYRQSLGQGLEFLIYFQGNSAPDKSGLPSDRFSAERTGGSVSTLTIQRTQQEDSAVYLCASSLELAGRQETQYFGPGTRLLVL.

This rearrangement joins TRBV20-1 to TRBJ1-2, with unresolved D. CDR1 and CDR2 (germline): DFQATT, SNEGSKA (reference sequence). This CDR3 is built from 13 residues. V lost 2 bases and J 4 bases, leaving 11 bases between the germline ends. The CDR3 nucleotides read TGCAGTGCTAGAAAGGAGGCCGGCTATGGCTACACCTTC. Translation: CSARKEAGYGYTF.

The chain carries TRBV4-1 and TRBJ1-2, with D maybe TRBD1 (5 bases). The CDR3 consists of 14 residues. Germline V gene sequence: CDR1 MGHRA, CDR2 YSYEKL. The V gene lost 1 base and the J gene lost 6 bases, with 12 bases spanning the gap. In DNA, the CDR3 is TGCGCCAGCAGCCAAGCAAGGGGCGCCGATGGCTACACCTTC. Its translation is CASSQARGADGYTF.

This clonotype was detected only a few times. The chain combines TRBV7-4 with TRBJ1-1; 7 bases agree with TRBD1. J gave up 2 bases and V 5 bases, and 8 bases lay outside the gene matches. The CDR3 has 15 amino acids. Per germline, CDR1 SGHVT and CDR2 SQSDAQ. The CDR3 sequence: CASSLPGTVNTEAFF. The CDR3, as DNA: TGTGCCAGCAGCCTGCCCGGGACAGTAAACACTGAAGCTTTCTTT.

The rearrangement uses TRBV2 and TRBJ2-7; tentative D call: TRBD1 (7 bases). The germline V gene encodes CDR1 SNHLY and CDR2 FYNNEI. V was cut by 7 bases and J by 4 bases, with 17 bases left in between. The CDR3 extends over 14 amino acids. The CDR3 coding sequence is TGTGCCAGCAACGCAGGGGGAGGCCGGTACGAGCAGTACGTC. Amino acid sequence: CASNAGGGRYEQYV.

V and J are TRBV7-3 and TRBJ2-2; TRBD1 is a possible D gene (6 bases). Looked up from germline, CDR1 is SGHTA and CDR2 is FQGTGA. This CDR3 is 16 amino acids long. Trimming took off 5 bases at V and 4 bases at J, with 17 bases between the two ends. The CDR3: CASSQGQGRSTGELFF. The DNA for the CDR3 is TGTGCCAGCAGCCAAGGGCAGGGGCGAAGCACCGGGGAGCTGTTTTTT.

In this sample, this clonotype turned up many times. This sequence joins TRBV28 and TRBJ1-5; possibly TRBD1 for D (6 bases). V lost 1 base and J 0 bases, leaving 19 bases between the germline ends. CDR1 is MDHEN, CDR2 SYDVKM, per germline. The CDR3 runs to 19 residues. CDR3 in DNA: TGTGCCAGCAGTTTATTGGGGAGTCCCCAGGGGCCTAGCAATCAGCCCCAGCATTTT. Translation: CASSLLGSPQGPSNQPQHF.

Only one count was recorded for this clonotype. V is TRBV5-5 and J is TRBJ1-3, with TRBD1 as a possible D gene (5 bases). The CDR3 is 18 residues long. V lost 1 base, J lost 0 bases, and 17 bases lay in between. Germline-derived CDR1 and CDR2 are SGHKS and YYEKEE (reference sequence). CDR3 sequence: CASSLSVYGGDSGNTIYF. CDR3 in DNA: TGTGCCAGCAGCTTGTCGGTCTATGGGGGAGACTCTGGAAACACCATATATTTT.

A note on this clonotype: Possible read error: a much larger clone is one base away. CDR3 residues: CANSFHEDYEKLFF. CDR3 sequence (DNA): TGTGCCAACAGTTTTCATGAGGACTATGAAAAACTGTTTTTT. This rearrangement joins TRBV28 to TRBJ1-4; D gene ambiguous. Germline V gives CDR1 MDHEN, CDR2 SYDVKM. The CDR3 has 14 residues.

This clonotype was observed many times. The V and J genes are TRBV7-9 and TRBJ2-3, with 16 nucleotides matching TRBD2. The CDR3 length is 21 residues. CDR1 is SEHNR and CDR2 is FQNEAQ in the germline V gene (reference sequence). V shed 5 bases, J shed 0 bases, and the junction held 14 bases outside the gene matches. CDR3 nucleotides: TGTGCCAGCAGCCCAACCACGGGACTAGCGGGGGGGCCGCCGAGCACAGATACGCAGTATTTT. Residues: CASSPTTGLAGGPPSTDTQYF.

The chain recombines TRBV6-1 with TRBJ2-7; tentative D call: TRBD1 (5 bases). Germline-derived CDR1 and CDR2 are MNHNS and SASEGT. The CDR3 has 14 amino acids. Trimming removed 6 bases at V and 4 bases at J, with 16 bases between. The CDR3 loop reads CASSDPRQRYEQYV. Here the CDR3 DNA reads TGTGCCAGCAGCGATCCCCGACAGAGATACGAGCAGTACGTC.